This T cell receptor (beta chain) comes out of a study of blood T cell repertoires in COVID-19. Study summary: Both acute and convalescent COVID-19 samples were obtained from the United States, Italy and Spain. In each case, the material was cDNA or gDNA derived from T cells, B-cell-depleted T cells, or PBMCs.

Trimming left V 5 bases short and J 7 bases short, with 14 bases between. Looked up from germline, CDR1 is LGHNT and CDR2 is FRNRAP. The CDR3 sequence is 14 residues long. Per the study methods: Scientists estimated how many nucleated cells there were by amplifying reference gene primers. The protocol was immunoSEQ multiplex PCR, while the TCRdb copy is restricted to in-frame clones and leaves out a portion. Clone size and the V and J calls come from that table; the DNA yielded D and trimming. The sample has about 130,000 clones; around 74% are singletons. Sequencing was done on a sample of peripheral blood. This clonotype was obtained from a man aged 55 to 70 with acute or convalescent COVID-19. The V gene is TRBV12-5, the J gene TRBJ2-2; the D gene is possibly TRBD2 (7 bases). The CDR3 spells CASGPGGHGGELFF. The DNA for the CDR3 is TGTGCTAGTGGTCCCGGGGGGCACGGCGGGGAGCTGTTTTTT.